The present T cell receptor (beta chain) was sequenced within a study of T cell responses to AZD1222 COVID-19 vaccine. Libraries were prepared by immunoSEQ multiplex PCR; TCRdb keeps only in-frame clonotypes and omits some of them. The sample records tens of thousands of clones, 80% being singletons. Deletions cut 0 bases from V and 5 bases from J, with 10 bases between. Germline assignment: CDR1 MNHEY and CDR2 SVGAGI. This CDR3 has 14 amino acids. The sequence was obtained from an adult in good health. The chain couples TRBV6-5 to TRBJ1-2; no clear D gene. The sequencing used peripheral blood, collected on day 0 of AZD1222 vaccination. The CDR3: CASSYSAPLYGYTF. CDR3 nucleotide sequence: TGTGCCAGCAGTTACTCGGCACCCTTATATGGCTACACCTTC.